This T cell receptor (beta chain) was captured in a study of siplizumab effects on memory and regulatory T cells. Some clones are missing from TCRdb's copy, which holds only in-frame ones; the method was immunoSEQ multiplex PCR. The sample carries around 110,000 clones, about 94% recorded once. CDR3 length: 15 residues. Germline V gene sequence: CDR1 SGHRS, CDR2 YFSETQ. V was pared by 0 bases and J by 1 base, with 5 bases between. V usage is TRBV5-1 and J usage is TRBJ2-6; D is unresolved. Input material: non-Treg CD4+ T cells sorted from blood. This clonotype was obtained from a human donor in good health. The CDR3 DNA is TGCGCCAGCAGCTTGGCCGGATCTGGGGCCAACGTCCTGACTTTC. This codes for CASSLAGSGANVLTF.